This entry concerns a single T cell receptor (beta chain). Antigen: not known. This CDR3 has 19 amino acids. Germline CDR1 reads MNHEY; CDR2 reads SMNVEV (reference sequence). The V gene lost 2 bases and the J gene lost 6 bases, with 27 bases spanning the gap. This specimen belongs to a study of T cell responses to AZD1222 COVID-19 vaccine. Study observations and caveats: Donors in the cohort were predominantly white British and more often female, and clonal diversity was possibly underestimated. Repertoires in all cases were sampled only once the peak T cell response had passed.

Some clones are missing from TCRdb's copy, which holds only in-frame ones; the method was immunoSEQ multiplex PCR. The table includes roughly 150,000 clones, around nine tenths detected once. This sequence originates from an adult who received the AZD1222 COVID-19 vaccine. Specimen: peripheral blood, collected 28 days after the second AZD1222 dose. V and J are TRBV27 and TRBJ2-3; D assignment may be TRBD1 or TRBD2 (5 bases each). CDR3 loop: CASSLIQMGVVVFLDTQYF. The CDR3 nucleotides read TGTGCCAGCAGTTTAATTCAAATGGGGGTAGTAGTCTTTTTGGATACGCAGTATTTT.